The clone carrying this TCR beta chain was counted at least ten times. The antigen is undetermined. This CDR3 comprises 12 residues. Germline V lookup: CDR1 SGHRS, CDR2 YFSETQ. Trimming stripped 3 bases from V and 8 bases from J, with 11 bases between. The source of the sample is a study of T-cell reconstitution after alpha-beta-depleted transplantation in children. General observations from the study: Two months or so post-transplant, alpha-beta T cells reportedly derived from several hundred expanded graft clones. There were some patients whose high TCRbeta diversity at day 60 came from surviving recipient T cells and thymic progenitors.

A TCRbeta library incorporating unique molecular identifiers was prepared. MiXCR, applied by TCRdb to the PCR reads, yields one record per CDR3 protein. The repertoire holds 200,000 to 250,000 distinct CDR3 sequences, roughly a tenth seen once, with approximately 30% in the top ten. Here the sequenced sample was PBMCs, taken before TCRalphabeta/CD19-depleted stem cell transplant. The J gene is TRBJ1-2, the V gene TRBV5-1, with D tentatively TRBD1 (6 bases). The origin of this receptor is a child in the first two years of life with acute myeloid leukemia, due to receive a stem cell transplant. DNA of the CDR3: TGCGCCAGCAGCTATTCAGGGGACGGCTACACCTTC. The encoded protein is CASSYSGDGYTF.